The 29 T cell receptor beta chains in this list originate from one sample, sequenced in a study of shared clonotypes between healthy human individuals. Method: immunoSEQ multiplex PCR; TCRdb's copy keeps in-frame clones and lacks some. The table lists roughly 2,300,000 clones, around 90% of them singletons. The material sequenced was naive CD4+ T cells from PBMCs. Subset indicated: CD45RA+ positively selected. Receptors originate from a man younger than 35 in good health. Some clones in this sample may be carry-over from other donors' samples.

This clone was detected only once. The chain couples TRBV27 to TRBJ2-3, with 8 bases fitting TRBD2. The CDR3 is 15 amino acids. Germline assignment: CDR1 MNHEY and CDR2 SMNVEV (reference sequence). V shed 4 bases, J shed 5 bases, and the junction held 8 bases outside the gene matches. The DNA of the CDR3 is TGTGCCAGCAGTTCCGCAGGGCTAGCGGGAGATACGCAGTATTTT. This encodes CASSSAGLAGDTQYF.

The CDR3 protein is CASSHQVGWANVLTF. CDR3 DNA sequence: TGTGCCAGCAGTCATCAGGTTGGGTGGGCCAACGTCCTGACTTTC. J is TRBJ2-6 and V is TRBV9; D is unclear. Germline CDR1 is SGDLS and CDR2 is YYNGEE. Trimming left V 5 bases short and J 5 bases short, with 14 bases between. The CDR3 is made up of 15 amino acids. The full variable domain, rest sourced from reference TRBV9 and TRBJ2-6, is DSGVTQTPKHLITATGQRVTLRCSPRSGDLSVYWYQQSLDQGLQFLIQYYNGEERAKGNILERFSAQQFPDLHSELNLSSLELGDSALYFCASSHQVGWANVLTFGAGSRLTVL.

Comment on this clone: Other DNA sequences in this specimen translate into the identical CDR3. V usage is TRBV19 and J usage is TRBJ1-1; no firm D call. The CDR3 length is 14 residues. Germline lookup yields CDR1 LNHDA and CDR2 SQIVND (reference sequence). V lost 1 base and J 0 bases, leaving 6 bases between the germline ends. CDR3 DNA: TGTGCCAGTAGTATAGGGAGGGTGAACACTGAAGCTTTCTTT. Translation gives CASSIGRVNTEAFF. The full variable domain, in which reference TRBV19 and TRBJ1-1 provide the parts outside the CDR3, is DGGITQSPKYLFRKEGQNVTLSCEQNLNHDAMYWYRQDPGQGLRLIYYSQIVNDFQKGDIAEGYSVSREKKESFPLTVTSAQKNPTAFYLCASSIGRVNTEAFFGQGTRLTVV.

This clone was detected only once. This chain's CDR3 is CASSFWNTEAFF. The CDR3 coding sequence is TGTGCCAGCAGCTTCTGGAACACTGAAGCTTTCTTT. This sequence joins TRBV7-9 and TRBJ1-1; no reliable D call. V lost 3 bases, J lost 1 base, and 3 bases lay in between. Looked up from germline, CDR1 is SEHNR and CDR2 is FQNEAQ (reference sequence). The CDR3 runs 12 residues.

This clone was seen a handful of times. The CDR3 DNA follows: TGTGCCAGCAGCGGAACTAGCGGGAGGACCTATGAGCAGTTCTTC. Protein: CASSGTSGRTYEQFF. The chain links TRBV9 to TRBJ2-1; 12 bases map to TRBD2. CDR1 is SGDLS and CDR2 is YYNGEE in the germline V gene. V shed 3 bases and J 8 bases; nucleotides not matched to a gene: 6. CDR3 length: 15 residues.

The chain's CDR3 is CASSQTPRLGGGYTF. The DNA of the CDR3 is TGTGCCAGCAGCCAGACCCCCCGGCTGGGTGGAGGCTACACCTTC. The chain uses TRBV6-5 and TRBJ1-2, with D hard to call. Germline CDR1 is MNHEY and CDR2 is SVGAGI. The CDR3 sequence is 15 residues long. Trimming shortened V by 6 bases and J by 8 bases, and 22 bases separated the two germline ends.

V is TRBV28 and J is TRBJ1-5; no definite D call. CDR1 and CDR2 from the germline V gene are MDHEN and SYDVKM. Between the trimmed V and J ends, which lost 5 bases and 5 bases, there was a span of 13 bases. There are 14 residues in the CDR3. This CDR3 reads CASSRGIGDQPQHF. The CDR3 DNA reads TGTGCCAGCAGTCGGGGTATTGGCGATCAGCCCCAGCATTTT.

V usage is TRBV2 and J usage is TRBJ2-1; 12 nucleotides line up with TRBD2. CDR3 length: 17 residues. Germline V gene data show CDR1 as SNHLY and CDR2 as FYNNEI. V shed 1 base and J 7 bases; nucleotides not matched to a gene: 8. CDR3 amino acids: CASSEVTSGSFGNEQFF. CDR3 nucleotides: TGTGCCAGCAGTGAAGTGACTAGCGGGAGTTTTGGGAATGAGCAGTTCTTC.

The chain employs TRBV13 and TRBJ2-7; the match to TRBD1 covers 10 bases. The CDR3 loop spans 15 amino acids. J was trimmed by 6 bases and V by 5 bases; bases with no gene match: 10. CDR1 PRHDT and CDR2 FYEKMQ come from the germline V gene (reference sequence). This CDR3 reads CASSKDQGQGSEQYF. The CDR3 nucleotides read TGTGCCAGCAGCAAAGACCAGGGACAGGGGAGCGAGCAGTACTTC. The full variable domain, in which reference TRBV13 and TRBJ2-7 provide the parts outside the CDR3, is AAGVIQSPRHLIKEKRETATLKCYPIPRHDTVYWYQQGPGQDPQFLISFYEKMQSDKGSIPDRFSAQQFSDYHSELNMSSLELGDSALYFCASSKDQGQGSEQYFGPGTRLTVT.

The V call is TRBV10-3, the J call TRBJ1-5; 7 nucleotides align to TRBD1. The V and J ends lost 6 bases and 2 bases, in that order; junction bases with no gene match: 4. The germline V gene has CDR1 ENHRY and CDR2 SYGVKD. CDR3 length equals 14 residues. CDR3 DNA sequence: TGTGCCATCAGGCCCGACAGGGGCAATCAGCCCCAGCATTTT. Translating gives CAIRPDRGNQPQHF.

This chain joins TRBV7-9 and TRBJ2-1, with D unresolved. Looked up from germline, CDR1 is SEHNR and CDR2 is FQNEAQ (reference sequence). There are 12 residues in the CDR3. V was clipped by 5 bases and J by 3 bases, with 5 bases between them. CDR3 region: CASSPFYNEQFF. The CDR3 DNA reads as TGTGCCAGCAGCCCCTTCTACAATGAGCAGTTCTTC.

The V call is TRBV18, the J call TRBJ2-7, with a weak D call TRBD1 (6 bases). CDR1 and CDR2 from the germline V gene are KGHSH and LQKENI. Trimming removed 0 bases from V and 5 bases from J, with 8 bases in between. The CDR3 has 13 amino acids. The chain's CDR3 is CASSPPGANEQYF. Written as DNA, the CDR3 is TGTGCCAGCTCACCACCGGGGGCTAACGAGCAGTACTTC. Using reference TRBV18 and TRBJ2-7 for the parts outside the CDR3, the full variable domain is NAGVMQNPRHLVRRRGQEARLRCSPMKGHSHVYWYRQLPEEGLKFMVYLQKENIIDESGMPKERFSAEFPKEGPSILRIQQVVRGDSAAYFCASSPPGANEQYFGPGTRLTVT.

In the case of this clone: Other DNA sequences within the sample encode an identical CDR3. V usage is TRBV18 and J usage is TRBJ1-1, with D unresolved. This CDR3 has 13 amino acids. V was trimmed by 2 bases and J by 1 base, leaving 5 bases between them. Germline lookup yields CDR1 KGHSH and CDR2 LQKENI. The CDR3 sequence is CASSPNGNTEAFF. The CDR3, as DNA: TGTGCCAGCTCACCAAATGGGAACACTGAAGCTTTCTTT. The full variable domain, completed using reference TRBV18 and TRBJ1-1, is NAGVMQNPRHLVRRRGQEARLRCSPMKGHSHVYWYRQLPEEGLKFMVYLQKENIIDESGMPKERFSAEFPKEGPSILRIQQVVRGDSAAYFCASSPNGNTEAFFGQGTRLTVV.

The V and J genes are TRBV5-5 and TRBJ2-5, with 8 bases matching TRBD2. This CDR3 is built from 15 residues. V dropped 3 bases and J dropped 5; count of bases not matched to a gene: 9. Germline V gives CDR1 SGHKS, CDR2 YYEKEE (reference sequence). In DNA form, the CDR3 reads TGTGCCAGCAGCTCCCCGGGAGCGGGAGAGGAGACCCAGTACTTC. As protein: CASSSPGAGEETQYF.

In regard to this clone: The sample contains more than one DNA sequence encoding this CDR3. The V call is TRBV6-1, the J call TRBJ2-5, with 11 bases that match TRBD1. V shed 6 bases, J shed 5 bases, and the junction held 2 bases outside the gene matches. Per the germline V gene, CDR1 is MNHNS and CDR2 is SASEGT. The CDR3 totals 13 residues. CDR3 protein: CASSRTGGETQYF. CDR3 nucleotides: TGTGCCAGCAGCCGGACAGGGGGCGAGACCCAGTACTTC.

The chain couples TRBV28 to TRBJ1-3; D possibly corresponds to TRBD1 (5 bases). The CDR3 runs 14 residues. Germline V gene lookup returns CDR1 MDHEN and CDR2 SYDVKM. V gave up 6 bases and J gave up 4 bases, with 13 bases separating them. The CDR3 coding sequence is TGTGCCAGCAGAGACAGCCTAGGAGGAAACACCATATATTTT. It yields the protein CASRDSLGGNTIYF.

The chain couples TRBV6-1 to TRBJ2-2; D is uncertain. Trimming took off 4 bases at V and 0 bases at J, with 9 bases between the two ends. The CDR3 is 15 amino acids. Germline CDR1 is MNHNS and CDR2 is SASEGT. In nucleotides, the CDR3 is TGTGCCAGCAGTGCATCAACAACGAACACCGGGGAGCTGTTTTTT. This sequence encodes CASSASTTNTGELFF.

A remark on this clone: This sample also contains other DNA sequences that code for the same CDR3. The DNA of the CDR3 is TGTGCCAGCAGCTTAGGACAGGTCCCCAATCAGCCCCAGCATTTT. Its protein is CASSLGQVPNQPQHF. The chain couples TRBV7-9 to TRBJ1-5; D may be TRBD1 (6 bases). Trimming pared 1 base from V and 3 bases from J, leaving 10 bases between. Germline loops: CDR1 SEHNR, CDR2 FQNEAQ (reference sequence). The length of the CDR3 is 15 residues. The full variable domain, in which reference TRBV7-9 and TRBJ1-5 provide the parts outside the CDR3, is DTGVSQNPRHKITKRGQNVTFRCDPISEHNRLYWYRQTLGQGPEFLTYFQNEAQLEKSRLLSDRFSAERPKGSFSTLEIQRTEQGDSAMYLCASSLGQVPNQPQHFGDGTRLSIL.

The chain couples TRBV5-1 to TRBJ2-1, with D unresolved. The CDR3 is 15 residues long. Germline V gene sequence: CDR1 SGHRS, CDR2 YFSETQ. V was pared by 0 bases and J by 2 bases, with 9 bases between. This CDR3 is CASSLVRVPYNEQFF. For the CDR3, the DNA is TGCGCCAGCAGCTTGGTAAGGGTCCCCTACAATGAGCAGTTCTTC.

This chain joins TRBV4-1 and TRBJ2-3; D call uncertain. Germline V gene sequence: CDR1 MGHRA, CDR2 YSYEKL. The CDR3 has 14 amino acids. V was pared by 1 base and J by 5 bases, with 10 bases between. This chain's CDR3 is CASSQGFWGDTQYF. The CDR3 coding sequence is TGCGCCAGCAGCCAAGGATTCTGGGGAGATACGCAGTATTTT.

The chain recombines TRBV7-2 with TRBJ2-2; D not certain. The CDR3 is 17 residues long. In germline, CDR1 is SGHTA, CDR2 FQGNSA. Trimming cost V 6 bases and J 1 base, with 18 bases left between them. CDR3 region: CASRHWSVSLNTGELFF. The CDR3 bases are TGTGCCAGCAGGCATTGGTCGGTATCTTTGAACACCGGGGAGCTGTTTTTT.

This chain links TRBV25-1 with TRBJ2-7; D possibly matches TRBD1 or TRBD2 (5 bases each). Germline CDR1 is MGHDK and CDR2 is SYGVNS. Trimming left V 7 bases short and J 4 bases short, with 14 bases between. This CDR3 has 13 amino acids. CDR3 region: CASTRGAEYEQYF. Written as DNA, the CDR3 is TGTGCCAGCACGCGAGGGGCGGAATACGAGCAGTACTTC.

This clone was seen more than once but under ten times. The chain is built from TRBV29-1 and TRBJ1-2, with D tentatively TRBD1 (5 bases). The CDR3 has 14 residues. Trimming left V 4 bases short and J 7 bases short, with 19 bases between. Germline V gene sequence: CDR1 SQVTM, CDR2 ANQGSEA. This CDR3 is CSVVRGAQGGGYTF. The CDR3, as DNA: TGCAGCGTTGTGCGAGGGGCCCAAGGAGGTGGCTACACCTTC.

This clone was seen just once. This chain joins TRBV9 and TRBJ2-3, with D uncertain. The CDR3 totals 17 residues. V was clipped by 2 bases and J by 3 bases, with 19 bases between them. Germline CDR1 reads SGDLS; CDR2 reads YYNGEE. The CDR3 bases are TGTGCCAGCAGCGTCTACCGGACCATCGACCGGACAGATACGCAGTATTTT. Protein product: CASSVYRTIDRTDTQYF.

The chain combines TRBV5-8 with TRBJ1-2; D possibly corresponds to TRBD1 (6 bases). Germline V gene sequence: CDR1 SGHTS, CDR2 YDEGEE. The CDR3 totals 17 residues. V lost 2 bases to trimming and J lost 5 bases, with 22 bases between them. CDR3 residues: CASSLPGRPLRGYGYTF. Written as DNA, the CDR3 is TGTGCCAGCAGCTTACCGGGACGGCCACTTAGGGGGTATGGCTACACCTTC.

The chain has TRBV5-1 and TRBJ2-7; 13 bases are a match to TRBD2. V was pared by 0 bases and J by 7 bases, with 10 bases of the junction left unmatched. The CDR3 totals 17 residues. Looked up from germline, CDR1 is SGHRS and CDR2 is YFSETQ. The CDR3 sequence: CASSLGGGLAGLDEQYF. The CDR3, as DNA: TGCGCCAGCAGCTTGGGCGGGGGACTAGCGGGGCTCGATGAGCAGTACTTC. Full variable domain (outside the CDR3, taken from reference TRBV5-1 and TRBJ2-7): KAGVTQTPRYLIKTRGQQVTLSCSPISGHRSVSWYQQTPGQGLQFLFEYFSETQRNKGNFPGRFSGRQFSNSRSEMNVSTLELGDSALYLCASSLGGGLAGLDEQYFGPGTRLTVT.

The V call is TRBV30, the J call TRBJ1-1; TRBD1 matches 11 bases. The CDR3 runs to 15 residues. Losses at the gene ends were 2 bases for V and 5 bases for J; bases not matched to a gene: 7. CDR1 is GTSNPN and CDR2 is SVGIG in the germline V gene (reference sequence). The CDR3 DNA follows: TGTGCCTGGAGTAGGACAGGGGGCGAAAGGACTGAAGCTTTCTTT. It encodes CAWSRTGGERTEAFF.

To note about this clone: This sample also contains other DNA sequences that code for the same CDR3. The genes are TRBV7-2 and TRBJ2-5; 8 bases line up with TRBD2. This CDR3 has 14 amino acids. Germline V gene sequence: CDR1 SGHTA, CDR2 FQGNSA. The trim removed 0 bases at V and 5 bases at J, leaving 2 bases unmatched. The CDR3 region is CASSLAGGVETQYF. CDR3 nucleotides: TGTGCCAGCAGCTTAGCCGGGGGGGTGGAGACCCAGTACTTC. Full variable domain (outside the CDR3, taken from reference TRBV7-2 and TRBJ2-5): GAGVSQSPSNKVTEKGKDVELRCDPISGHTALYWYRQSLGQGLEFLIYFQGNSAPDKSGLPSDRFSAERTGGSVSTLTIQRTQQEDSAVYLCASSLAGGVETQYFGPGTRLLVL.

The rearrangement joins TRBV28 to TRBJ2-2; D unclear. The V and J ends lost 5 bases and 7 bases respectively, with 8 bases between them. Germline V gene lookup returns CDR1 MDHEN and CDR2 SYDVKM. This CDR3 has 12 amino acids. CDR3 sequence: CASSPRIGELFF. The CDR3 region has the DNA TGTGCCAGCAGTCCCCGAATCGGGGAGCTGTTTTTT.